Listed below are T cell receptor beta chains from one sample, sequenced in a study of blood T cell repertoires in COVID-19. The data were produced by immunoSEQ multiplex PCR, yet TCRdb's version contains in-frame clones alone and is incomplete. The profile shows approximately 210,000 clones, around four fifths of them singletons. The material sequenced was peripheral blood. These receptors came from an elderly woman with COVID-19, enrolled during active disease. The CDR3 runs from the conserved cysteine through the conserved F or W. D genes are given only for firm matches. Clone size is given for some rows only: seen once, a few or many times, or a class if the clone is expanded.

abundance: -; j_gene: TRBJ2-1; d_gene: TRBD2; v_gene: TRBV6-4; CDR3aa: CASSPGTSKHEQFF; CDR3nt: TGTGCCAGCAGTCCCGGGACTAGTAAACATGAGCAGTTCTTC
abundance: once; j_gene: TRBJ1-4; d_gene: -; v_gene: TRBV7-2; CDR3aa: CASSLRQGRDEKLFF; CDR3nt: TGTGCCAGCAGCCTACGTCAGGGGAGGGACGAAAAACTGTTTTTT
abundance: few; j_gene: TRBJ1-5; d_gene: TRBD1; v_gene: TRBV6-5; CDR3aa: CASRVQGAGQPQHF; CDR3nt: TGTGCCAGCAGAGTACAGGGGGCTGGTCAGCCCCAGCATTTT
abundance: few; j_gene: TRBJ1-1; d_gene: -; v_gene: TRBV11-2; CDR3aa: CASTLGGYMNTEAFF; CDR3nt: TGTGCCAGCACCTTGGGAGGATACATGAACACTGAAGCTTTCTTT
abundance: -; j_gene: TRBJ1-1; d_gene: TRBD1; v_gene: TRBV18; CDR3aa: CASRPGQGNMAFF; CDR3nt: TGTGCCAGCCGCCCCGGACAGGGAAACATGGCTTTCTTT
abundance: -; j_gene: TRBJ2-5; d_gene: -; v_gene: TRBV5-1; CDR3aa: CASSWGTYDNQETQYF; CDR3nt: TGCGCCAGCAGCTGGGGGACTTACGACAACCAAGAGACCCAGTACTTC
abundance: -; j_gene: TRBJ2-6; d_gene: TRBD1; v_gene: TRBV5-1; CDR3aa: CASSLWGQSSGANVLTF; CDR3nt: TGCGCCAGCAGCTTGTGGGGACAGAGCTCTGGGGCCAACGTCCTGACTTTC
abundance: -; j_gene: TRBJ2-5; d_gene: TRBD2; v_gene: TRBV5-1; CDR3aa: CASSLGRLAGGSTQYF; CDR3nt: TGCGCCAGCAGCTTGGGTCGGCTAGCGGGGGGTTCGACCCAGTACTTC
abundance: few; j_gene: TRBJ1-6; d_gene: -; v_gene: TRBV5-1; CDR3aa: CASSLSVGGQNSPLHF; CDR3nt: TGCGCCAGCAGTCTATCAGTAGGGGGTCAAAATTCACCCCTCCACTTT
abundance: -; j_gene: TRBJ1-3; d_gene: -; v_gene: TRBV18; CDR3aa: CASSSLFGQARGDSGNTIYF; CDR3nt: TGTGCCAGCTCATCCCTCTTTGGGCAGGCACGGGGAGACTCTGGAAACACCATATATTTT
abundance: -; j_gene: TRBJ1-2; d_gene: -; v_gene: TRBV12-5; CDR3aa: CASGFGGGFAGCATGGYTF; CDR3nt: TGTGCTAGTGGTTTCGGGGGGGGATTTGCGGGTTGCGCGACGGGAGGCTACACCTTC
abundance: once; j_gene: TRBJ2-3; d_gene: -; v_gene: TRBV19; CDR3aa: CASSIDRGNTQYF; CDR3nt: TGTGCCAGTAGTATAGATCGGGGGAACACGCAGTATTTT
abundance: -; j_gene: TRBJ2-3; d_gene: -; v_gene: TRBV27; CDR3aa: CASSSTPPRDTQYF; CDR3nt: TGTGCCAGCAGTTCAACCCCCCCTAGGGATACGCAGTATTTT
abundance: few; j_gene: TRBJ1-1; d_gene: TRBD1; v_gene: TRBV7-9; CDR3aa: CASSQRGQGSTEAFF; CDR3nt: TGTGCCAGCAGCCAGCGCGGACAGGGGAGCACTGAAGCTTTCTTT
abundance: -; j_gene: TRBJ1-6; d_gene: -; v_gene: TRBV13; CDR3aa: CASTSSSYNSPLHF; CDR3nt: TGTGCCAGCACCTCGAGCTCCTATAATTCACCCCTCCACTTT
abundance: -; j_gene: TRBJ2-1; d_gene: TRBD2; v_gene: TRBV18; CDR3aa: CASSPGTSGADEQFF; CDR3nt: TGTGCCAGCTCACCCGGGACTAGCGGGGCCGATGAGCAGTTCTTC
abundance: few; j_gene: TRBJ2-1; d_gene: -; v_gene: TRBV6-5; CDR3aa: CASRLSGYNEQFF; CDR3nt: TGTGCCAGCAGGTTAAGCGGGTACAATGAGCAGTTCTTC